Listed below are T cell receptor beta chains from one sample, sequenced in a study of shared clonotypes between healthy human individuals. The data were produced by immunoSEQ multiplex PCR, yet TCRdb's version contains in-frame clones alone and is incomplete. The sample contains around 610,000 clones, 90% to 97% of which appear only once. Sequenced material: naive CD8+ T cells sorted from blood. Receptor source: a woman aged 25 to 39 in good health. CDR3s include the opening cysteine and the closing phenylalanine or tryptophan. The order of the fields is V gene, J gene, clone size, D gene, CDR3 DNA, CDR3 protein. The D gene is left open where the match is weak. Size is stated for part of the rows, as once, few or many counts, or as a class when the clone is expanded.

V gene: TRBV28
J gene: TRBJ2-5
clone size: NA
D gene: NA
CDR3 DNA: TGTGCCAGCAGTTCAGGACAGAACCAAGAGACCCAGTACTTC
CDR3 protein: CASSSGQNQETQYF

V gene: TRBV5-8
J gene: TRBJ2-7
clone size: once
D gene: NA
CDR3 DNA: TGTGCCAGCAGCTTGGTAGGTGGGTCGGACGAGCAGTACTTC
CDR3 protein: CASSLVGGSDEQYF

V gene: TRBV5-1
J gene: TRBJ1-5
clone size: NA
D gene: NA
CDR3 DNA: TGCGCCAGCAGCTTGGGGGGGAGCAATCAGCCCCAGCATTTT
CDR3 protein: CASSLGGSNQPQHF

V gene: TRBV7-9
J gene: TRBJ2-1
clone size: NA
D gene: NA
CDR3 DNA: TGTGCCAGCAGCTATCCCTTGTCGGCGGGGACAGACAATGTGGAGCAGTTCTTC
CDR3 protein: CASSYPLSAGTDNVEQFF

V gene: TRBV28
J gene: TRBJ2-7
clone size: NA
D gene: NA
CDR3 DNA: TGTGCCAGCAGTCTTCTGAGAGAAAGGGCATCCCACGAGCAGTACTTC
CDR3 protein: CASSLLRERASHEQYF

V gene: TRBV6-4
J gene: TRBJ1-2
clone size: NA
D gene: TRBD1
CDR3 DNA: TGTGCCAGCAGTGCGGGACAGAACTATGGCTACACCTTC
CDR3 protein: CASSAGQNYGYTF

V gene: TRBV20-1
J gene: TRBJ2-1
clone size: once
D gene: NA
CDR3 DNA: TGCAGTACCAACTACAATGAGCAGTTCTTC
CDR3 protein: CSTNYNEQFF

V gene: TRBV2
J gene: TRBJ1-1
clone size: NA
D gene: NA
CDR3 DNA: TGTGCCAGCAGACAGGGCGACACTGAAGCTTTCTTT
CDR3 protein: CASRQGDTEAFF

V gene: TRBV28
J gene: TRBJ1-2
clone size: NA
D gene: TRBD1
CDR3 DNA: TGTGCCAGCAGCTTCCAATCGACAGGGTCACAGGGCTACACCTTC
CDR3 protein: CASSFQSTGSQGYTF

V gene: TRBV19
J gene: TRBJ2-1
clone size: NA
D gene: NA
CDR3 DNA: TGTGCCAGTACGGGAGTCGATTGGAATGAGCAGTTCTTC
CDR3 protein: CASTGVDWNEQFF